These T cell receptor beta chains were read from a single sample in a study of blood T cell repertoires in COVID-19. The repertoire was sequenced with immunoSEQ multiplex PCR; TCRdb's copy has only in-frame clones and lacks some. This table holds some 76,000 clones, about 89% found once. Sequencing input: peripheral blood. The receptors originated from a man between 60 and 75 years old with acute or convalescent COVID-19. Each CDR3 is given with its conserved first and last residue. A D gene is named only where the DNA matches it firmly. Some rows have no size entry. The others give once, few or many, or a class for an expanded clone.

v_gene: TRBV10-1
abundance: NA
j_gene: TRBJ2-1
d_gene: TRBD2
len: 16
CDR3aa: CASSERGLAGEYEQFF
CDR3nt: TGCGCCAGCAGTGAGCGTGGACTAGCCGGAGAGTATGAGCAGTTCTTC

v_gene: TRBV5-6
abundance: medium-sized
j_gene: TRBJ1-5
d_gene: NA
len: 16
CDR3aa: CASSPNAGAKNQPQHF
CDR3nt: TGTGCCAGCAGCCCGAACGCAGGGGCCAAGAATCAGCCCCAGCATTTT

v_gene: TRBV6-6
abundance: NA
j_gene: TRBJ2-2
d_gene: NA
len: 14
CDR3aa: CASSIRKGAGELFF
CDR3nt: TGTGCCAGCAGCATCAGGAAGGGGGCCGGGGAGCTGTTTTTT

v_gene: TRBV6-5
abundance: NA
j_gene: TRBJ1-2
d_gene: NA
len: 11
CDR3aa: CASTIGGSYTF
CDR3nt: TGTGCCAGCACTATCGGGGGGAGCTACACCTTC

v_gene: TRBV24-1
abundance: NA
j_gene: TRBJ1-5
d_gene: NA
len: 14
CDR3aa: CATSEGGRNQPQHF
CDR3nt: TGTGCCACCAGTGAAGGGGGTAGAAATCAGCCCCAGCATTTT

v_gene: TRBV12-3/TRBV12-4
abundance: NA
j_gene: TRBJ1-1
d_gene: NA
len: 13
CDR3aa: CASSLFGVTEAFF
CDR3nt: TGTGCCAGCAGCCTCTTCGGGGTCACTGAAGCTTTCTTT

v_gene: TRBV7-6
abundance: few
j_gene: TRBJ1-3
d_gene: NA
len: 15
CDR3aa: CASSSWGLDGNTIYF
CDR3nt: TGTGCCAGCAGCTCGTGGGGACTTGATGGAAACACCATATATTTT

v_gene: TRBV2
abundance: NA
j_gene: TRBJ2-5
d_gene: NA
len: 14
CDR3aa: CASSADPHGETQYF
CDR3nt: TGTGCCAGCAGTGCTGACCCCCACGGGGAGACCCAGTACTTC

v_gene: TRBV12-3/TRBV12-4
abundance: NA
j_gene: TRBJ2-4
d_gene: NA
len: 13
CDR3aa: CASSIGSVNIQYF
CDR3nt: TGTGCCAGCAGTATAGGGTCGGTCAACATTCAGTACTTC

v_gene: TRBV18
abundance: NA
j_gene: TRBJ1-3
d_gene: TRBD1
len: 15
CDR3aa: CASSPRTGTGNTIYF
CDR3nt: TGTGCCAGCTCACCACGGACAGGGACGGGAAACACCATATATTTT

v_gene: TRBV5-1
abundance: NA
j_gene: TRBJ2-3
d_gene: NA
len: 18
CDR3aa: CASSLVGGGPKDTDTQYF
CDR3nt: TGCGCCAGCAGCTTGGTGGGCGGGGGCCCAAAGGACACAGATACGCAGTATTTT

v_gene: TRBV11-2
abundance: NA
j_gene: TRBJ1-6
d_gene: NA
len: 14
CDR3aa: CASSSSDSNSPLHF
CDR3nt: TGTGCCAGCAGCTCTTCGGACAGTAATTCACCCCTCCACTTT

v_gene: TRBV6-5
abundance: NA
j_gene: TRBJ2-2
d_gene: TRBD2
len: 16
CDR3aa: CASSYIGAGDTGELFF
CDR3nt: TGTGCCAGCAGTTACATAGGGGCGGGGGACACCGGGGAGCTGTTTTTT